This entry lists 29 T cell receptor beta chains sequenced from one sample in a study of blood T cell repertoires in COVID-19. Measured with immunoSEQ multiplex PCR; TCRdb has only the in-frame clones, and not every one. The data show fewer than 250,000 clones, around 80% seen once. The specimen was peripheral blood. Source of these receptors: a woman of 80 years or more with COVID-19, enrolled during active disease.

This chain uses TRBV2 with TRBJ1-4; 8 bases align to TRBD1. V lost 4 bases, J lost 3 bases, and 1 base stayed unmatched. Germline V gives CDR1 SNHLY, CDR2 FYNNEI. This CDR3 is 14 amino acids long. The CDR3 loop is CASSGGQANEKLFF. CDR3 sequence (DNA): TGTGCCAGCAGTGGGGGACAGGCTAATGAAAAACTGTTTTTT.

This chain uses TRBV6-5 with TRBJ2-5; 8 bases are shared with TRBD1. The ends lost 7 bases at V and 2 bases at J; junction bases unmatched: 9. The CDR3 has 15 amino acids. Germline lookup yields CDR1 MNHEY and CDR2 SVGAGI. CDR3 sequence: CASTISTGGQETQYF. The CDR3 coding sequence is TGTGCCAGCACCATAAGCACAGGGGGACAAGAGACCCAGTACTTC.

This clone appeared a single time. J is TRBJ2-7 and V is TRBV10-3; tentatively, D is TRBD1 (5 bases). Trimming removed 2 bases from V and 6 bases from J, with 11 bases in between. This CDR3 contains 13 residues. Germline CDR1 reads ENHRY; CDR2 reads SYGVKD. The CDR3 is CAISEVRVGEQYF. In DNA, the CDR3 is TGTGCCATCAGTGAGGTCAGGGTGGGCGAGCAGTACTTC.

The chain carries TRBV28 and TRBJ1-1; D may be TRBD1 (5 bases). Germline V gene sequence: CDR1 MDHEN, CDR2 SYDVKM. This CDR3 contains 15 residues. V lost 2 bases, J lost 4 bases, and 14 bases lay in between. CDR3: CASSLAPGGGTEAFF. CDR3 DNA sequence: TGTGCCAGCAGTTTAGCCCCGGGGGGGGGCACTGAAGCTTTCTTT.

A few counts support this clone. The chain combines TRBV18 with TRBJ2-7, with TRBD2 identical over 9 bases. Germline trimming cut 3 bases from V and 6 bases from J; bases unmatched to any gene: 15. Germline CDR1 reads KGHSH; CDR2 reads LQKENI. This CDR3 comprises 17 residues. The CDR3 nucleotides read TGTGCCAGCTCACCTACGGCGGGTAGCGGGGGAATCTCCGAGCAGTACGTC. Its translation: CASSPTAGSGGISEQYV.

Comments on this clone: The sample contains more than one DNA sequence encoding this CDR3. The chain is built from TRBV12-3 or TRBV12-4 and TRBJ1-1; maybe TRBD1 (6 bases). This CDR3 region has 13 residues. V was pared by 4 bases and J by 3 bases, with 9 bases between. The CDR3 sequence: CASSSTGYTEAFF. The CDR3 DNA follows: TGTGCCAGCAGTTCCACAGGGTACACTGAAGCTTTCTTT.

CDR3 DNA: TGTGCCAGCAGCTTAGCGCCCTCGAGCGGGGGGGCGAAGACCCAGTACTTC. As protein: CASSLAPSSGGAKTQYF. The chain uses TRBV7-2 and TRBJ2-5, with 10 positions matching TRBD2. V lost 0 bases to trimming and J lost 6 bases; unmatched junction nucleotides: 10. This CDR3 contains 17 residues. Germline V CDR1 and CDR2: SGHTA, FQGNSA.

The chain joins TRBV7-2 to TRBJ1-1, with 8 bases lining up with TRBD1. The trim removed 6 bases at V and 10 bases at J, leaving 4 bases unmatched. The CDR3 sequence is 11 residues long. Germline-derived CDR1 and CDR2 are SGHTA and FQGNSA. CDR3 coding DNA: TGTGCCAGCAGTAGAACAGGGGGAGCTTTCTTT. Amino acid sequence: CASSRTGGAFF.

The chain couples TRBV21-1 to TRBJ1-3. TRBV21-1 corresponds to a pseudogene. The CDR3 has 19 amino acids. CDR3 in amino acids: CASSKPHPMEESSGNTIYF. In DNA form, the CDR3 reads TGTGCCAGCAGCAAACCACACCCGATGGAGGAAAGCTCTGGAAACACCATATATTTT.

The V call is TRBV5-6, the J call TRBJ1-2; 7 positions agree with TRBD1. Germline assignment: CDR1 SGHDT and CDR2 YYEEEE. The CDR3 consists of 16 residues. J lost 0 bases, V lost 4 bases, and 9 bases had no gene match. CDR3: CASSADRVVSNYGYTF. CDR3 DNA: TGTGCCAGCAGCGCCGACAGGGTGGTATCTAACTATGGCTACACCTTC. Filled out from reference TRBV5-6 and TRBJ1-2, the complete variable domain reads DAGVTQSPTHLIKTRGQQVTLRCSPKSGHDTVSWYQQALGQGPQFIFQYYEEEERQRGNFPDRFSGHQFPNYSSELNVNALLLGDSALYLCASSADRVVSNYGYTFGSGTRLTVV.

The chain's CDR3 is CASSFQGKDNQPQHF. The CDR3 bases are TGTGCCAGCAGCTTCCAGGGGAAAGACAATCAGCCCCAGCATTTT. V is TRBV7-2 and J is TRBJ1-5; tentative D call: TRBD1 (6 bases). Trimming shortened V by 3 bases and J by 3 bases, and 12 bases separated the two germline ends. This CDR3 contains 15 residues. From germline, CDR1 is SGHTA and CDR2 FQGNSA.

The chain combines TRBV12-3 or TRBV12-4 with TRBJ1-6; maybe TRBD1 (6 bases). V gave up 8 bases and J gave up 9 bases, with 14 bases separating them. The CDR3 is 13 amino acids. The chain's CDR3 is CASGRGASSPLHF. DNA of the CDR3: TGTGCCAGCGGCAGGGGAGCTTCTTCACCCCTCCACTTT.

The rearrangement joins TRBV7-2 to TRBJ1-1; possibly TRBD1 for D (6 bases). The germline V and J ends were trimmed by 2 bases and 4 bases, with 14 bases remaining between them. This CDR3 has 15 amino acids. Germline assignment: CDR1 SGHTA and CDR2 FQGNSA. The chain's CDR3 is CASSLWGGASTEAFF. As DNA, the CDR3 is TGTGCCAGCAGCTTATGGGGGGGCGCGAGCACTGAAGCTTTCTTT. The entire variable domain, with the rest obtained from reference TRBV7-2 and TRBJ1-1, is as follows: GAGVSQSPSNKVTEKGKDVELRCDPISGHTALYWYRQSLGQGLEFLIYFQGNSAPDKSGLPSDRFSAERTGGSVSTLTIQRTQQEDSAVYLCASSLWGGASTEAFFGQGTRLTVV.

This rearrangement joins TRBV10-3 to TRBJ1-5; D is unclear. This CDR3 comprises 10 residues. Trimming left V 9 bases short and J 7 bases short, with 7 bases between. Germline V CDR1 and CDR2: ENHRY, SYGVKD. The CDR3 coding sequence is TGTGCCATACGAGTCCAGCCCCAGCATTTT. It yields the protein CAIRVQPQHF.

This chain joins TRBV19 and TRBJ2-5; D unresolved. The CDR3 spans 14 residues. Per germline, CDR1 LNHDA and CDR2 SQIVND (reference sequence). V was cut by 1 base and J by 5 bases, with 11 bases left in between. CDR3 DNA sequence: TGTGCCAGTAGTATAGGGGCGAATTTCGAGACCCAGTACTTC. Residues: CASSIGANFETQYF.

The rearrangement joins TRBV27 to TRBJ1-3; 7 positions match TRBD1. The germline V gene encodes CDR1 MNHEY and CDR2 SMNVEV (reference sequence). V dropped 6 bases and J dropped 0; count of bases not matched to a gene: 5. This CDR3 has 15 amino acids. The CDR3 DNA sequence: TGTGCCAGCAGGAGGACAGGCCTCTCTGGAAACACCATATATTTT. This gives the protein CASRRTGLSGNTIYF.

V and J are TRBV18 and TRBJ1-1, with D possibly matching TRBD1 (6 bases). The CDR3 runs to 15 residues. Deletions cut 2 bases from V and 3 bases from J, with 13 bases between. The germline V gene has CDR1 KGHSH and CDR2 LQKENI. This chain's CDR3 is CASSPGRGRDTEAFF. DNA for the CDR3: TGTGCCAGCTCACCAGGCAGGGGCCGGGACACTGAAGCTTTCTTT.

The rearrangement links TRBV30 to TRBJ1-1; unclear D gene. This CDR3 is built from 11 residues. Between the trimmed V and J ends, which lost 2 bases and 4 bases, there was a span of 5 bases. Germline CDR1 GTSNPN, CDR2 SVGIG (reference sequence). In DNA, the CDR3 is TGTGCCTGGAGTTACACCACTGAAGCTTTCTTT. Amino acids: CAWSYTTEAFF.

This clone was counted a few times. CDR3 bases: TGTGCCAGCAGACAGGGGGCCTCCCCTTATGGCTACACCTTC. This gives the protein CASRQGASPYGYTF. The rearrangement uses TRBV6-6 and TRBJ1-2, with 9 nucleotides matching TRBD1. The CDR3 length is 14 residues. The germline CDR1 and CDR2 sequences are MNHNY and SVGAGI (reference sequence). The J segment lost 5 bases and the V segment lost 6 bases, leaving 7 bases of the junction unmatched.

As DNA, the CDR3 is TGCGCCAGCAGTGCCGGGACAGAGGGAAATCAGCCCCAGCATTTT. Amino acid sequence: CASSAGTEGNQPQHF. The chain combines TRBV10-1 with TRBJ1-5; 7 bases map to TRBD1. The V gene's germline CDR1 is WNHNN and CDR2 SYGVQD (reference sequence). There are 15 residues in the CDR3. V was pared by 4 bases and J by 4 bases, with 7 bases of the junction left unmatched.

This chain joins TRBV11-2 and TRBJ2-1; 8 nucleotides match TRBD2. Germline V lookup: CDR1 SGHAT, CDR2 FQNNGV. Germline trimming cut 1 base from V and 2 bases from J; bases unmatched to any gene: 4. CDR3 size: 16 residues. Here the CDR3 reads CASSLGAGGPYNEQFF. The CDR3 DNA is TGTGCCAGCAGCTTAGGGGCGGGGGGTCCCTACAATGAGCAGTTCTTC.

The CDR3 nucleotides read TGTGCCAGCGCCCCGGGACAGGGAGGTGCCTACGAGCAGTACTTC. This codes for CASAPGQGGAYEQYF. The rearrangement joins TRBV6-5 to TRBJ2-7, with TRBD1 matching over 9 bases. CDR3 length: 15 residues. The germline V gene has CDR1 MNHEY and CDR2 SVGAGI. Trimming removed 8 bases from V and 2 bases from J; junction bases left unmatched: 10.

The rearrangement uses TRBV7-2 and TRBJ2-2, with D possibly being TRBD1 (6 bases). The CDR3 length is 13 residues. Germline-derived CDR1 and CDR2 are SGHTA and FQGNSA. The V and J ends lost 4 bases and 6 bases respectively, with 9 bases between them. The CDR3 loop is CASSSGQPGELFF. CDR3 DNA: TGTGCCAGCAGCTCCGGACAGCCCGGGGAGCTGTTTTTT.

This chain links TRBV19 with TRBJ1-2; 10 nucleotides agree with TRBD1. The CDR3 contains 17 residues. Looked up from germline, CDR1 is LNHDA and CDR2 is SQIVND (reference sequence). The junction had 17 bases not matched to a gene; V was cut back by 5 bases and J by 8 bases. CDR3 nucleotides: TGTGCCAGTAGTCTCCCGGGACAGGGGCCCCTATCTGGAGGCTACACCTTC. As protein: CASSLPGQGPLSGGYTF.

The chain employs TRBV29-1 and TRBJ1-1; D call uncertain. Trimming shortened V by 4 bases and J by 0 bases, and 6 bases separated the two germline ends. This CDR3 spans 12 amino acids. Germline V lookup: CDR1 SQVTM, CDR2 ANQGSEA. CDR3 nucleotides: TGCAGCGTTGGAGGCGTGAACACTGAAGCTTTCTTT. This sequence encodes CSVGGVNTEAFF.

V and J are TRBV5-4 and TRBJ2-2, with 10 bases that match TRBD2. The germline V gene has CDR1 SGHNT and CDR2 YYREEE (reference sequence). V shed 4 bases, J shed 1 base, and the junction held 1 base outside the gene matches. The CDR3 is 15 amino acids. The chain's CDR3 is CASSPSGGNTGELFF. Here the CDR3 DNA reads TGTGCCAGCAGCCCTAGCGGGGGGAACACCGGGGAGCTGTTTTTT.

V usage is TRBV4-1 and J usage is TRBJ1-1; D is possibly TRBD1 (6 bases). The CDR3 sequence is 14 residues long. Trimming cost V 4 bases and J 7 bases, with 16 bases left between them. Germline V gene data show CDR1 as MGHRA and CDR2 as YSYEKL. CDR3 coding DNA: TGCGCCAGCAGCCGAGGGGACAAAATCCTTGAAGCTTTCTTT. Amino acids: CASSRGDKILEAFF.

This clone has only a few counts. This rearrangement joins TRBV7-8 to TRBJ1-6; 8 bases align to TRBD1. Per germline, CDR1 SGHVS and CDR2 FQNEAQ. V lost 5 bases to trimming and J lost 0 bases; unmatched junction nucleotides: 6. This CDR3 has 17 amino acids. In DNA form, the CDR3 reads TGTGCCAGCAGCCTCCGGGACAGGAACTCCTATAATTCACCCCTCCACTTT. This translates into CASSLRDRNSYNSPLHF.

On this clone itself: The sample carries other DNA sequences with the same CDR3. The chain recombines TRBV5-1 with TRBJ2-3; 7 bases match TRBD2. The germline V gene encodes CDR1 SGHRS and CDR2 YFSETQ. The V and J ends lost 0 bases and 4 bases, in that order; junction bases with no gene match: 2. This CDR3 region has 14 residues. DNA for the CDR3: TGCGCCAGCAGCTTGGCGCTAGCGGCAGATACGCAGTATTTT. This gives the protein CASSLALAADTQYF.